This is a list of T cell receptor beta chains from one sample in a study of blood T cell repertoires in COVID-19. TCRdb keeps only in-frame clones here, not all; method: immunoSEQ multiplex PCR. The sample consists of tens of thousands of clones, roughly nine tenths of them appearing once. The material sequenced was peripheral blood. Source of these receptors: a human donor in a cohort sampled during active COVID-19. Each CDR3 is given with its conserved first and last residue. Each record gives: V gene, J gene, CDR3 protein.

v_gene: TRBV30
j_gene: TRBJ1-1
CDR3aa: CAWDLGLEAFF

v_gene: TRBV4-1
j_gene: TRBJ1-2
CDR3aa: CASSPGYGYTF

v_gene: TRBV2
j_gene: TRBJ1-1
CDR3aa: CASRVGTDPNTEAFF

v_gene: TRBV12-3/TRBV12-4
j_gene: TRBJ2-1
CDR3aa: CASSPLYNEQFF

v_gene: TRBV18
j_gene: TRBJ2-7
CDR3aa: CASSAGTGSSYEQYF

v_gene: TRBV5-1
j_gene: TRBJ2-7
CDR3aa: CASSLVESSGAYEQYF

v_gene: TRBV24-1
j_gene: TRBJ1-5
CDR3aa: CATSSEAGQPQHF

v_gene: TRBV2
j_gene: TRBJ2-5
CDR3aa: CASNGIARETQYF

v_gene: TRBV2
j_gene: TRBJ1-5
CDR3aa: CASSDSVQPQHF

v_gene: TRBV25-1
j_gene: TRBJ1-1
CDR3aa: CASKTGNTEAFF

v_gene: TRBV24-1
j_gene: TRBJ2-1
CDR3aa: CATSDSGPRGNEQFF

v_gene: TRBV6-5
j_gene: TRBJ1-6
CDR3aa: CASSYSGQGNSPLHF

v_gene: TRBV3-1/TRBV3-2
j_gene: TRBJ2-5
CDR3aa: CASSQYAETQYF

v_gene: TRBV28
j_gene: TRBJ2-7
CDR3aa: CASSFESTGYEQYF

v_gene: TRBV23-1
j_gene: TRBJ1-2
CDR3aa: CAGFQGGYTF

v_gene: TRBV14
j_gene: TRBJ2-1
CDR3aa: CASSQVAGGAYNEQFF

v_gene: TRBV7-9
j_gene: TRBJ1-2
CDR3aa: CASSWTGGGGYTF

v_gene: TRBV4-3
j_gene: TRBJ1-1
CDR3aa: CASSEQGGTEAFF

v_gene: TRBV10-3
j_gene: TRBJ1-2
CDR3aa: CAISEGTVYGYTF

v_gene: TRBV5-1
j_gene: TRBJ1-1
CDR3aa: CASSFLGQGNTEAFF

v_gene: TRBV29-1
j_gene: TRBJ2-3
CDR3aa: CSVEERGTDTQYF

v_gene: TRBV19
j_gene: TRBJ2-1
CDR3aa: CASSIGLRGSSYNEQFF

v_gene: TRBV6-5
j_gene: TRBJ1-1
CDR3aa: CASRRTGTEAFF

v_gene: TRBV5-5
j_gene: TRBJ2-1
CDR3aa: CASSRSPGASYNEQFF

v_gene: TRBV11-2
j_gene: TRBJ2-3
CDR3aa: CASMSGTQGTDTQYF

v_gene: TRBV5-5
j_gene: TRBJ2-3
CDR3aa: CASSLTGTSGVSTDTQYF

v_gene: TRBV19
j_gene: TRBJ2-7
CDR3aa: CASRYSGRPSYEQYF